The rows below give T cell receptor beta chains drawn from one sample of a study of blood T cell repertoires in COVID-19. TCRdb's copy holds only in-frame clones and misses some; the assay was immunoSEQ multiplex PCR. The table lists under 200,000 clones, 70% to 85% of them singletons. The source material was peripheral blood. The receptors were sampled from a woman at least 80 years old with acute or convalescent COVID-19. Each CDR3 is given with its conserved first and last residue. A D gene is named only where the DNA matches it firmly. For some rows the clone size is stated as once, few or many, or as a class when expanded; others skip it.

v_gene	j_gene	abundance	d_gene	CDR3nt	CDR3aa
TRBV30	TRBJ2-5	NA	TRBD2	TGTGCCTGGAGTGCCGGACTAGGAGAGACCCAGTACTTC	CAWSAGLGETQYF
TRBV25-1	TRBJ2-2	NA	TRBD2	TGTGCCAGCAGACGCGGGGGGCTGCCCGGCGGGGAGCTGTTTTTT	CASRRGGLPGGELFF
TRBV2	TRBJ2-5	few	TRBD2	TGTGCCAGCAGGAGAGGCGGGACTAGCGGGCTCACCGAGACCCAGTACTTC	CASRRGGTSGLTETQYF
TRBV5-1	TRBJ1-3	NA	NA	TGCGCCAGCAGCTTGTTGGAAACGGGGGGTACCATATATTTT	CASSLLETGGTIYF
TRBV9	TRBJ2-6	NA	TRBD1	TGTGCCAGCAGCGTAGTAGGGGGCACTGGGGCCAACGTCCTGACTTTC	CASSVVGGTGANVLTF
TRBV10-2	TRBJ2-7	once	TRBD1	TGCGCCAGCAGTGACACGACAGGGGGGACCTACGAGCAGTACTTC	CASSDTTGGTYEQYF
TRBV5-6	TRBJ2-1	NA	NA	TGTGCCAGCAGCTGGGGAGGTCGGAGAGAGTTCTTC	CASSWGGRREFF
TRBV6-5	TRBJ1-2	NA	NA	TGTGCCAGCAGTTACGACAAGACCGGCTACACCTTC	CASSYDKTGYTF
TRBV2	TRBJ1-5	NA	TRBD1	TGTGCCAGCGGACTTGAGGGACAGGGACGGCAGCCCCAGCATTTT	CASGLEGQGRQPQHF
TRBV2	TRBJ1-5	NA	TRBD1	TGTGCCACCAAACAGGGGGCGGTAGGTCAGCCCCAGCATTTT	CATKQGAVGQPQHF
TRBV7-2	TRBJ2-2	few	NA	TGTGCCAGCAGCTTAAGGGGGGGCACCGGGGAGCTGTTTTTT	CASSLRGGTGELFF
TRBV21-1	TRBJ1-5	NA	NA	TGTGCCAGCAGCCCCTTTGGGCGGGCGCGGGAGCCCCAGCATTTT	CASSPFGRAREPQHF
TRBV30	TRBJ1-1	few	NA	TGTGCCTGGAGGACGCCGCGGTTGGCGAACACTGAAGCTTTCTTT	CAWRTPRLANTEAFF
TRBV3-1/TRBV3-2	TRBJ2-7	few	TRBD1	TGTGCCAGCAGCCAAGGGGGACAGGGCTCCTACGAGCAGTACTTC	CASSQGGQGSYEQYF
TRBV29-1	TRBJ2-5	NA	TRBD2	TGCAGCGCGGGGGGTCCCCAGGTGGCCCAGTACTTC	CSAGGPQVAQYF